A selection of T cell receptor beta chains follows, all from one sample in a study of identical twins. From the 5' RACE reads, TCRdb called clonotypes with MiXCR, one entry per CDR3 protein. The sample carries roughly 700,000 distinct CDR3 sequences, around 8.6% recorded once. Separately, the same data were catalogued under a study of yellow fever vaccine responses in identical twins.

The source material was PBMCs. Receptors were obtained from a woman aged 18 to 35 in good health. Both conserved end residues are part of each CDR3. D genes are given only for firm matches. Some rows have no size entry. The others give once, few or many, or a class for an expanded clone.

CDR3 length: 14
V gene: TRBV20-1
D gene: NA
clone size: NA
J gene: TRBJ2-1
CDR3 DNA: TGCAGTGCTAGCGGGAGTGGGACCTACAATGAGCAGTTCTTC
CDR3 protein: CSASGSGTYNEQFF

CDR3 length: 13
V gene: TRBV29-1
D gene: NA
clone size: many
J gene: TRBJ2-1
CDR3 DNA: TGCAGCGTTGAATCTTCAGACTACAATGAGCAGTTCTTC
CDR3 protein: CSVESSDYNEQFF

CDR3 length: 16
V gene: TRBV12-3/TRBV12-4
D gene: NA
clone size: many
J gene: TRBJ2-1
CDR3 DNA: TGTGCCAGCAGTTTAGCGGCTGGCAGCTCCTACAATGAGCAGTTCTTC
CDR3 protein: CASSLAAGSSYNEQFF

CDR3 length: 18
V gene: TRBV5-6
D gene: NA
clone size: few
J gene: TRBJ2-1
CDR3 DNA: TGTGCCAGCAGCTTGGGTTTACTTGCGGAGAGCTCCTACAATGAGCAGTTCTTC
CDR3 protein: CASSLGLLAESSYNEQFF

CDR3 length: 15
V gene: TRBV6-5
D gene: TRBD1
clone size: NA
J gene: TRBJ1-2
CDR3 DNA: TGTGCCAGCAGTTACGGGGTAGGGGGCGAAGGTGGCTACACCTTC
CDR3 protein: CASSYGVGGEGGYTF

CDR3 length: 15
V gene: TRBV7-2
D gene: NA
clone size: NA
J gene: TRBJ2-7
CDR3 DNA: TGTGCCAGCAGCTTAGAGATAGCGGCCGCTTACGAGCAGTACTTC
CDR3 protein: CASSLEIAAAYEQYF

CDR3 length: 14
V gene: TRBV11-2
D gene: NA
clone size: few
J gene: TRBJ1-2
CDR3 DNA: TGTGCCAGCAGCTTACCGGACAGCTCCTATGGCTACACCTTC
CDR3 protein: CASSLPDSSYGYTF

CDR3 length: 16
V gene: TRBV28
D gene: TRBD2
clone size: NA
J gene: TRBJ2-1
CDR3 DNA: TGTGCCAGCAGTTGGCCGACTAGCGGGAGTGCGAATGAGCAGTTCTTC
CDR3 protein: CASSWPTSGSANEQFF

CDR3 length: 13
V gene: TRBV2
D gene: TRBD2
clone size: NA
J gene: TRBJ2-1
CDR3 DNA: TGTGCCAGCATAACGGGGGGCTACAATGAGCAGTTCTTC
CDR3 protein: CASITGGYNEQFF

CDR3 length: 16
V gene: TRBV19
D gene: TRBD1
clone size: NA
J gene: TRBJ1-6
CDR3 DNA: TGTGCCAGTAGTGGGGACAGGCGAGTCCCCGGTTCACCCCTCCACTTT
CDR3 protein: CASSGDRRVPGSPLHF

CDR3 length: 15
V gene: TRBV5-1
D gene: TRBD1
clone size: NA
J gene: TRBJ2-1
CDR3 DNA: TGCGCCAGCACCGTCGGACAGGGGCCGTACAATGAGCAGTTCTTC
CDR3 protein: CASTVGQGPYNEQFF

CDR3 length: 13
V gene: TRBV7-3
D gene: NA
clone size: many
J gene: TRBJ1-6
CDR3 DNA: TGTGCCAGCAGCTCCTACAAGGCTTCACCCCTCCACTTT
CDR3 protein: CASSSYKASPLHF

CDR3 length: 17
V gene: TRBV5-1
D gene: TRBD2
clone size: NA
J gene: TRBJ2-5
CDR3 DNA: TGCGCCAGCAGCTTGGGCTTGGGAGGGTCCGGCCAAGAGACCCAGTACTTC
CDR3 protein: CASSLGLGGSGQETQYF

CDR3 length: 16
V gene: TRBV28
D gene: TRBD2
clone size: NA
J gene: TRBJ2-5
CDR3 DNA: TGTGCCAGCAGTTTCCAGACTAGCGGGGGGCAAGAGACCCAGTACTTC
CDR3 protein: CASSFQTSGGQETQYF

CDR3 length: 15
V gene: TRBV7-3
D gene: NA
clone size: NA
J gene: TRBJ2-3
CDR3 DNA: TGTGCCAGCAGCTTTTCTGTCGGGGCAGTAGATACGCAGTATTTT
CDR3 protein: CASSFSVGAVDTQYF

CDR3 length: 16
V gene: TRBV15
D gene: TRBD1
clone size: many
J gene: TRBJ2-7
CDR3 DNA: TGTGCCACCAGCACTGTAGCCGGGACAGGGTTCTACGAGCAGTACTTC
CDR3 protein: CATSTVAGTGFYEQYF

CDR3 length: 12
V gene: TRBV2
D gene: NA
clone size: once
J gene: TRBJ2-4
CDR3 DNA: TGTGCCAGCGTTGACAACAAAAACATTCAGTACTTC
CDR3 protein: CASVDNKNIQYF

CDR3 length: 17
V gene: TRBV20-1
D gene: TRBD2
clone size: few
J gene: TRBJ2-7
CDR3 DNA: TGCAGTGCTAGAGACCGAATTGGGCGGGTTGGAGCGGGAGCTCAGTACTTC
CDR3 protein: CSARDRIGRVGAGAQYF

CDR3 length: 14
V gene: TRBV14
D gene: NA
clone size: few
J gene: TRBJ2-1
CDR3 DNA: TGTGCCAGCAGTCGGTCCGCGCCACGGGAGGAGCAGTTCTTC
CDR3 protein: CASSRSAPREEQFF

CDR3 length: 18
V gene: TRBV15
D gene: TRBD2
clone size: NA
J gene: TRBJ2-7
CDR3 DNA: TGTGCCACCAGCAGAGATCGCCTAGCGGGAGACCTCTCCTACGAGCAGTACTTC
CDR3 protein: CATSRDRLAGDLSYEQYF

CDR3 length: 14
V gene: TRBV12-3/TRBV12-4
D gene: TRBD1
clone size: many
J gene: TRBJ1-4
CDR3 DNA: TGTGCCAGCAGACGGGACAGGGGGAATGAAAAACTGTTTTTT
CDR3 protein: CASRRDRGNEKLFF

CDR3 length: 18
V gene: TRBV6-5
D gene: TRBD2
clone size: NA
J gene: TRBJ2-2
CDR3 DNA: TGTGCCAGCAGTTATTTGGGAGCTAGCGGGAGAGTCACCGGGGAGCTGTTTTTT
CDR3 protein: CASSYLGASGRVTGELFF

CDR3 length: 15
V gene: TRBV5-1
D gene: NA
clone size: NA
J gene: TRBJ2-1
CDR3 DNA: TGCGCCAGCGGCTTGGGGACGGACAACTACAATGAGCAGTTCTTC
CDR3 protein: CASGLGTDNYNEQFF

CDR3 length: 15
V gene: TRBV28
D gene: TRBD1
clone size: NA
J gene: TRBJ2-7
CDR3 DNA: TGTGCCAGCAGTCACCGGACAGGGAAAGGCTACGAGCAGTACTTC
CDR3 protein: CASSHRTGKGYEQYF

CDR3 length: 15
V gene: TRBV20-1
D gene: TRBD1
clone size: few
J gene: TRBJ2-5
CDR3 DNA: TGCAGTGCTTACGACAGGGAGAGGGGCCAAGAGACCCAGTACTTC
CDR3 protein: CSAYDRERGQETQYF

CDR3 length: 14
V gene: TRBV4-1
D gene: NA
clone size: NA
J gene: TRBJ2-4
CDR3 DNA: TGCGCCAGCAGCCAAGACCGGTTGGGGAACATTCAGTACTTC
CDR3 protein: CASSQDRLGNIQYF

CDR3 length: 16
V gene: TRBV12-3/TRBV12-4
D gene: NA
clone size: many
J gene: TRBJ2-2
CDR3 DNA: TGTGCCAGCAGTACCAACAGGGACGGTGGCACCGGGGAGCTGTTTTTT
CDR3 protein: CASSTNRDGGTGELFF

CDR3 length: 14
V gene: TRBV13
D gene: NA
clone size: NA
J gene: TRBJ2-1
CDR3 DNA: TGTGCCAGCAGCTTAGCTAGGACAGCAAGTGAGCAGTTCTTC
CDR3 protein: CASSLARTASEQFF

CDR3 length: 16
V gene: TRBV12-3/TRBV12-4
D gene: NA
clone size: NA
J gene: TRBJ1-1
CDR3 DNA: TGTGCCAGCAGTTTAGAAAGGGCAGGGAAGAACACTGAAGCTTTCTTT
CDR3 protein: CASSLERAGKNTEAFF

CDR3 length: 14
V gene: TRBV6-1
D gene: NA
clone size: NA
J gene: TRBJ2-3
CDR3 DNA: TGTGCCAGCAGGTGGGCCGACAGCACAGATACGCAGTATTTT
CDR3 protein: CASRWADSTDTQYF

CDR3 length: 18
V gene: TRBV5-1
D gene: TRBD1
clone size: many
J gene: TRBJ2-7
CDR3 DNA: TGCGCCAGCAGCTTGGCCCTTTATAGTGGGACAGGGGGAATCGAGCAGTACTTC
CDR3 protein: CASSLALYSGTGGIEQYF

CDR3 length: 13
V gene: TRBV7-8
D gene: NA
clone size: NA
J gene: TRBJ1-5
CDR3 DNA: TGTGCCAGCAGCCTGCAGGGGAAGCAGCCCCAGCATTTT
CDR3 protein: CASSLQGKQPQHF

CDR3 length: 14
V gene: TRBV6-2/TRBV6-3
D gene: NA
clone size: many
J gene: TRBJ2-1
CDR3 DNA: TGTGCCAGCAGCCGAAGGGGGACCTACAATGAGCAGTTCTTC
CDR3 protein: CASSRRGTYNEQFF